A single sample gave rise to the 7 T cell receptor beta chains below, sequenced in a study of read filtering for tumor transcriptome and immune sequencing. This library used approximately 370 ng RNA and molecular barcoded adaptors spanning alpha/delta and beta/gamma chains. TCRdb ran MiXCR on the reads and lists one entry per CDR3 protein. The sample has about 30,000 distinct CDR3 sequences; about a fifth are singletons. The sample taken for sequencing was a population of CD138-negative cells sorted from bone marrow. These TCRs come from a donor at least 40 years old with multiple myeloma.

The table lists this clonotype with many counts. The V gene is TRBV5-1, the J gene TRBJ2-5; 8 bases agree with TRBD1. Looked up from germline, CDR1 is SGHRS and CDR2 is YFSETQ. The V and J ends lost 4 bases and 3 bases, in that order; junction bases with no gene match: 8. This CDR3 spans 15 amino acids. The CDR3 DNA reads as TGCGCCAGCAGCCCCTCGGGACAGGCAGAAGAGACCCAGTACTTC. Its translation is CASSPSGQAEETQYF.

Regarding this clonotype: One end of the junction fails to match germline, which may point to a read error. The V call is TRBV5-1, the J call TRBJ1-1; D gene uncertain. Germline CDR1 reads SGHRS; CDR2 reads YFSETQ. The CDR3 sequence is 13 residues long. Here the CDR3 DNA reads TGCGCCAGCAGTGTTGCTTTGAATACTGAAGCTTTCTTT. Translating it yields CASSVALNTEAFF.

Ten or more counts support this clonotype. The V gene is TRBV2, the J gene TRBJ1-4; no definite D call. Germline CDR1 is SNHLY and CDR2 is FYNNEI. This CDR3 is built from 12 residues. V shed 7 bases and J shed 5 bases, with 8 bases lying between them. DNA for the CDR3: TGTGCCAGCAATTACGGGAATGAAAAACTGTTTTTT. This codes for CASNYGNEKLFF.

This clonotype was counted ten times or more. V gene TRBV4-1 combines with J gene TRBJ1-5; the D is unclear. Trimming cost V 0 bases and J 7 bases, with 16 bases left between them. This CDR3 is built from 16 residues. CDR1 and CDR2 (germline): MGHRA, YSYEKL. CDR3 region: CASSQDNYAAGQPQHF. Written as DNA, the CDR3 is TGCGCCAGCAGCCAAGATAATTACGCGGCGGGGCAGCCCCAGCATTTT.

This clonotype was observed at least ten times. The chain links TRBV5-4 to TRBJ2-7; TRBD2 matches 11 bases. V shed 3 bases and J 6 bases; nucleotides not matched to a gene: 11. Germline loops: CDR1 SGHNT, CDR2 YYREEE (reference sequence). This CDR3 region has 16 residues. The CDR3 spells CASSSGGVAGGSEQYF. As DNA, the CDR3 is TGTGCCAGCAGCTCCGGTGGGGTAGCGGGAGGGAGCGAGCAGTACTTC.

In this sample, this clonotype turned up many times. This chain uses TRBV10-3 with TRBJ2-3; D perhaps matches TRBD2 (5 bases). The germline CDR1 and CDR2 sequences are ENHRY and SYGVKD. The CDR3 sequence is 15 residues long. Trimming left V 10 bases short and J 1 base short, with 18 bases between. CDR3 in DNA: TGTGCCACCACCGTTGATGGGAGTGGCACAGATACGCAGTATTTT. Translating gives CATTVDGSGTDTQYF.

Concerning this clonotype: A much larger clone lies one base from this, so it may be a read error. The chain recombines TRBV7-6 with TRBJ2-2; 14 bases fit TRBD2. The germline V gene has CDR1 SGHVS and CDR2 FNYEAQ. The CDR3 runs to 16 residues. In DNA form, the CDR3 reads TGTGGCAGCAGCTTGGGACTAGCGGGAGTGACCGGGGAGCTGTTTTTT. This translates into CGSSLGLAGVTGELFF.